These T cell receptor beta chains were read from a single sample in a study of control samples from healthy donors and cancer patients. TCRdb's copy holds only in-frame clones and misses some; the assay was immunoSEQ multiplex PCR. The table has 60,000 to 75,000 clones, roughly 85% seen once. Source material: blood. These receptor sequences come from a man aged 35 to 55 in good health. CDR3s include the opening cysteine and the closing phenylalanine or tryptophan.

j_call v_call cdr3_aa
TRBJ2-5 TRBV27 CASSFLSAFRETQYF
TRBJ1-6 TRBV7-2 CASSSSRAATPVNSPLHF
TRBJ2-5 TRBV13 CASSLQAGETQYF
TRBJ2-1 TRBV4-3 CASSQENARGSYNEQFF
TRBJ2-3 TRBV19 CASSSVSTDTQYF
TRBJ2-1 TRBV4-3 CASSQDLGGSYNEQFF
TRBJ2-3 TRBV18 CASSPLQGGNTDTQYF
TRBJ2-3 TRBV2 CASTASGGPADTQYF
TRBJ2-4 TRBV10-1 CASSAPGGILAKNIQYF
TRBJ2-7 TRBV19 CASSSAGYEQYF
TRBJ1-1 TRBV6-1 CASSEDRAVGTEAFF
TRBJ1-1 TRBV29-1 CSVEGHRGHNTEAFF
TRBJ2-4 TRBV24-1 CATVVQAMAKNIQYF
TRBJ1-6 TRBV7-2 CASSLRTGGSPLHF
TRBJ1-2 TRBV5-4 CASSSAWTFLGYTF
TRBJ1-2 TRBV30 CAWRTGGQGVNGYTF
TRBJ2-3 TRBV19 CASSIAGVGTDTQYF
TRBJ2-1 TRBV9 CASSVEHARRGEQFF
TRBJ2-7 TRBV15 CATSRDQGGRRAYEQYF